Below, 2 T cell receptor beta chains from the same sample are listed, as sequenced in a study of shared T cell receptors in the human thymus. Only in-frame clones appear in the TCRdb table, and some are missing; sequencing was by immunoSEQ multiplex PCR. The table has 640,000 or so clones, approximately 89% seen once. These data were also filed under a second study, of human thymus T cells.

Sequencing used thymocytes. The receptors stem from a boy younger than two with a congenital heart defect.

Here the CDR3 reads CASSDRAPGLYTF. CDR3 nucleotide sequence: TGTGCCAGTAGCGACAGGGCCCCCGGTCTCTACACCTTC. The chain couples TRBV19 to TRBJ1-2; 7 nucleotides match TRBD1. V lost 6 bases to trimming and J lost 10 bases; unmatched junction nucleotides: 11. The CDR3 covers 13 residues. Germline lookup yields CDR1 LNHDA and CDR2 SQIVND (reference sequence).

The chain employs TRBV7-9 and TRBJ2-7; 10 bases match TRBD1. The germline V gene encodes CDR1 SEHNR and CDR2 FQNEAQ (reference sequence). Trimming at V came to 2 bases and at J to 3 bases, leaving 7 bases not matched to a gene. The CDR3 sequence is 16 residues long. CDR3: CASSLNPGQGDYEQYF. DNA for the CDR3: TGTGCCAGCAGCTTAAACCCCGGACAGGGGGACTACGAGCAGTACTTC.